This record covers a single T cell receptor beta chain. Its recognized antigen is unknown. No much larger clone is present one base from it, and per-base qualities are unavailable. For the CD8 naive samples, CD45RO-negative cells were positively selected for CCR7, yielding a CD45RA+CCR7+ population from which TemRA cells were excluded. Healthy HIV-negative adults with no recently reported acute infections or vaccinations were included as donors. All donors were Caucasian adults living in Nashville, Tennessee, USA. After blood collection by leukapheresis, PBMCs were isolated using Ficoll-Histopaque density gradient centrifugation and then cryopreserved in the vapor phase of liquid nitrogen. Analytical flow cytometry was used to check the purity and quantity of each magnetically sorted T cell population. Each sorted fraction had its genomic DNA isolated and then quantified by UV absorbance on a Nanodrop 2000c.

These data are taken from a study of shared clonotypes between healthy human individuals (TCRdb year 2020). With respect to the entire study: A few men and a couple of women, aged 18 to 49 years, made up the cohort. For each donor, three plates each were used for CD4 naive and CD4 memory, two plates were used for CD8 naive, and one plate was used for CD8 memory. To estimate repertoire size and how much clonotype sharing occurs between individuals, the study deeply sequenced the blood TCR repertoires of several healthy adults. To increase sequencing depth and limit assay-specific biases, different laboratories used diverse techniques to prepare libraries and sequence TCR repertoires. Leukapheresis yielded between about 0.94 and 10 billion PBMCs per donor. Overall results and qualifications from the work: Incomplete sequencing was indicated by rarefaction of sorted-subset datasets, despite the large sequencing depth. Compared with non-shared clonotypes, clonotypes shared by all four sorted-subset donors had higher generation probabilities. Larger estimated clonotype richness was generally found for naive subsets than for memory subsets. Sharing across a few donors was observed for about 5% of naive CD4, 3% to 4% of naive CD8, around 2.5% of memory CD4, and roughly 0.4% of memory CD8 clonotypes. The genetic and exposure-history diversity represented was limited by the small number of donors. Based on pairwise subsampling, the degree of clonotype sharing among donors was expected to be affected by sequencing depth. Sampling was restricted to blood, and TCR repertoires in tissue are likely to differ from TCR repertoires in blood.

Using the deep immunoSEQ assay, multiplex PCR amplified TCR CDR3 regions from genomic DNA. Genomic DNA extracted from each cell subset was distributed evenly over all wells of several immunoSEQ 96-well plates, and each plate served as one replicate. Each replicate PCR for sorted subsets received roughly 0.2 ug genomic DNA, equal to around 32,000 T cell genomes. The purified libraries were quantified using a Qubit 3.0 fluorometer, sized with a Bioanalyzer 2100, and then quantified again using the KAPA Library Quantification kit. A separate single-read 150-cycle Illumina NextSeq 550 flow cell was used to sequence each immunoSEQ 96-well plate. As for the authors' bioinformatics: Because only junctional sequences without quality scores were contained in the immunoSEQ output, filtering matching that applied to full-length reads could not be performed. To assign V/J genes and CDR3, sequences were annotated against IMGT germline references using PyIR, a Python wrapper for IgBLAST v1.9. Any read was removed if the V/J assignment was weak (E-value above 1e-6), the CDR3 was missing, or the read contained stop codons, out-of-frame junctions, or ambiguous translated residues. V3J clonotypes were defined as sequences sharing an identical inferred V gene, J gene, and CDR3 amino acid sequence. Percentage overlap between repertoires was calculated by dividing the number of shared unique clonotypes by the size of the smaller repertoire. RTK rarefaction, the Chao1 estimator, and Recon v2.1 estimates of unobserved clonotypes were used to assess repertoire richness. Generation probabilities for all TCRbeta clonotypes obtained by the gDNA method from several donors were computed using OLGA. As stored in TCRdb, this immuneACCESS dataset retains in-frame rearrangements with V and J assigned. A fraction of the clones does not appear; measured against another copy, unresolved V genes explain less than half of the discrepancy, and the remainder lacks a known reason. That table is the source of V, J and clone size, and D and trimming were worked out from the DNA. The sample has about 1,900,000 clones on record, over 85% of them singletons. The ten most abundant clones make up 1.2% of the sample.

The CDR3 holds 14 amino acids from the cysteine to the phenylalanine. The sequence is cut down to CDR3 DNA, 42 bases in frame from base 1. According to the germline V gene, CDR1 reads MNHEY and CDR2 reads SVGAGI. From V the trimming removes 4 bases and from J it removes 4 bases, while the gene matches leave 2 bases of the junction unaccounted for. This sequence uses TRBV6-5 and TRBJ1-5; TRBD1 fits 9 bases in the junction. This TCR came from a man younger than 35 in good health. Material for sequencing was naive CD8+ T cells sorted from blood. According to the study, the label for this sample's cell subset or site signals: CD45RA+CCR7+. The base sequence is TGTGCCAGCAGTTTACAGGGGGCAAATCAGCCCCAGCATTTT. Translated, it gives CASSLQGANQPQHF.